This TCR beta chain appears in the sequencing data of a study of radiation and T cells in renal cell carcinoma. Background on the study: Nephrectomy followed 15 Gy stereotactic body radiation by 4 weeks.

The CDR3 contains 14 residues. Trimming cost V 5 bases and J 2 bases, with 12 bases left between them. CDR1 and CDR2 (germline): LNHNV, YYDKDF (reference sequence). The study's findings and limits: Top tumor clonotypes rose in blood 2 weeks post-radiation, then contracted.

As for time point: baseline pretreatment blood. Treatment reported: 15 Gy SBRT to primary tumor, nephrectomy 4 weeks later. About this clone itself: Its antigen is unidentified.

Sequenced by immunoSEQ multiplex PCR; TCRdb stores in-frame clones only, minus some. In the table there are approximately 51,000 clones, 75% to 85% of which are singletons. This TCR derives from a woman aged 70-85 years with renal cell carcinoma. The material sequenced was blood, taken from a patient whose treatment included radiotherapy and nephrectomy. The rearrangement uses TRBV15 and TRBJ1-1; D gene unclear. The CDR3 reads CATSRSGGNTEAFF. CDR3 bases: TGTGCCACCAGCCGCTCGGGTGGTAACACTGAAGCTTTCTTT.